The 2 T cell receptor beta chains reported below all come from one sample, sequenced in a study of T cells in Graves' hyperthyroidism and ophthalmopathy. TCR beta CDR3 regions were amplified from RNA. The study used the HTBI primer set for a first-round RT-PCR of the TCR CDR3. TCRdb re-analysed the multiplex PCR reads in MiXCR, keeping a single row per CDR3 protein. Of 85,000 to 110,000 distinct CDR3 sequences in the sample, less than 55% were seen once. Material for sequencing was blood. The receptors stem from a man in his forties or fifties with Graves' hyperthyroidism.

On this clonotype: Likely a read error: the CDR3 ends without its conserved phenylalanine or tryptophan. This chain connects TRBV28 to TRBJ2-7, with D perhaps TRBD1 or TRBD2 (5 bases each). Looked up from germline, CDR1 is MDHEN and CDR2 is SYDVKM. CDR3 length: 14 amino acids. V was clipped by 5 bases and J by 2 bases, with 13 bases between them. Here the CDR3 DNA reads TGTGCCAGCAGTCCTCGGGGCCCGACCTACGAGCAGTACCTC. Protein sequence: CASSPRGPTYEQYL.

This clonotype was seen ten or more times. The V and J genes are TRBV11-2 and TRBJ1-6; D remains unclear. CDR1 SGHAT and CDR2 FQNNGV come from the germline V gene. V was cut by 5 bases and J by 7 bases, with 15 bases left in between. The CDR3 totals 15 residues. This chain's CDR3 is CASSPDPPSNSPLHF. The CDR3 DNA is TGTGCCAGCAGCCCGGACCCCCCTTCAAATTCACCCCTCCACTTT. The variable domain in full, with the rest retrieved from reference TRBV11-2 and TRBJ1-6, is EAGVAQSPRYKIIEKRQSVAFWCNPISGHATLYWYQQILGQGPKLLIQFQNNGVVDDSQLPKDRFSAERLKGVDSTLKIQPAKLEDSAVYLCASSPDPPSNSPLHFGNGTRLTVT.